A selection of T cell receptor beta chains follows, all from one sample in a study of cytomegalovirus exposure and HLA in healthy donors. Clones were sequenced by immunoSEQ multiplex PCR, and TCRdb holds only the in-frame ones, with some missing. This table holds fewer than 200,000 clones, over 70% found once. Sequenced input: PBMCs. These receptor sequences come from a man aged 35-49 years in good health and CMV-seropositive. CDR3s include the opening cysteine and the closing phenylalanine or tryptophan. A D gene is named only where the DNA matches it firmly. Some rows have no size entry. The others give once, few or many, or a class for an expanded clone.

len,abundance,d_gene,j_gene,v_gene,CDR3nt,CDR3aa
14,.,TRBD1,TRBJ2-5,TRBV28,TGTGCCAGCAGTAGACAGGGGGGGCAAGAGACCCAGTACTTC,CASSRQGGQETQYF
13,.,.,TRBJ2-1,TRBV28,TGTGCCAGCAGTTTAGTTTTGGGCGATGAGCAGTTCTTC,CASSLVLGDEQFF
14,.,TRBD1,TRBJ2-7,TRBV5-1,TGCGCCAGCAGCGGGGGGACAGGGGAGTACGAGCAGTACTTC,CASSGGTGEYEQYF
16,.,.,TRBJ2-6,TRBV21-1,TGTGCCAGCCCCCGGGACTGCTACTCTGGGGCCAACGTCCTGACTTTC,CASPRDCYSGANVLTF
14,.,.,TRBJ2-3,TRBV5-6,TGTGCCAGCAGCTTGAGTGGGCTCCCAGATACGCAGTATTTT,CASSLSGLPDTQYF
15,.,TRBD1,TRBJ1-1,TRBV6-1,TGTGCCAGCAGTCCCTGGACAGGGGGGAACACTGAAGCTTTCTTT,CASSPWTGGNTEAFF
15,.,.,TRBJ2-2,TRBV27,TGTGCCAGCAGTGAAAGACCCCGGGGTCCCGGGGAGCTGTTTTTT,CASSERPRGPGELFF
14,.,TRBD2,TRBJ2-1,TRBV11-3,TGTGCCAGCAGCTTAGATCAAGGGAGGGATGAGCAGTTCTTC,CASSLDQGRDEQFF
18,few,.,TRBJ2-3,TRBV4-1,TGCGCCAGCAGCCAAGAAAGGGGGGGTTGGGGAGGGTCAGATACGCAGTATTTT,CASSQERGGWGGSDTQYF
14,.,.,TRBJ1-1,TRBV11-2,TGTGCCAGCAGCACCAGGGCGAGGAACACTGAAGCTTTCTTT,CASSTRARNTEAFF
17,.,TRBD2,TRBJ2-1,TRBV28,TGTGCCAGCAGTTTACTCCGACTAGCGGGAGGGTCGAGTGAGCAGTTCTTC,CASSLLRLAGGSSEQFF
15,once,TRBD2,TRBJ2-2,TRBV5-6,TGTGCCAGCAGCTTACTAGCGGGAGTCACCGGGGAGCTGTTTTTT,CASSLLAGVTGELFF
13,.,TRBD1,TRBJ1-5,TRBV2,TGTGCCAGCAGAGGACAGGGCTCTCAGCCCCAGCATTTT,CASRGQGSQPQHF
16,.,TRBD1,TRBJ2-2,TRBV4-1,TGCGCCAGCAGCCCTTTTGGGACAGGGGTTACCGGGGAGCTGTTTTTT,CASSPFGTGVTGELFF
16,.,TRBD1,TRBJ2-7,TRBV19,TGTGCCAGTAGTAAAGGGAAACAGGGGGCGAAGAACGAGCAGTACTTC,CASSKGKQGAKNEQYF
14,.,.,TRBJ2-1,TRBV30,TGTGCCTGGAGTGTACAGATGAGAAGGGGTGAGCAGTTCTTC,CAWSVQMRRGEQFF
14,.,.,TRBJ1-1,TRBV5-1,TGCGCCAGCAGGCCGACAGCTATGAACACTGAAGCTTTCTTT,CASRPTAMNTEAFF
12,.,.,TRBJ1-2,TRBV7-9,TGTGCCAGCAGCCCCGGACTCTATGGCTACACCTTC,CASSPGLYGYTF
14,once,TRBD2,TRBJ2-5,TRBV5-1,TGCGCCAGCAGCCCCCGGGAGCGGGGGGGGGCCCAGTACTTC,CASSPRERGGAQYF
17,.,.,TRBJ2-5,TRBV7-8,TGTGCCAGCAGCATTAGGGGGTGGCAGGGAGAGCAAGAGACCCAGTACTTC,CASSIRGWQGEQETQYF
14,.,.,TRBJ2-7,TRBV5-4,TGTGCCAGCAGCCCGGATCAGGGTAGCCACGAGCAGTACTTC,CASSPDQGSHEQYF
13,once,.,TRBJ2-1,TRBV7-2,TGTGCCAGCAGCGTAGGGCAGGGCTTAGAGCAGTTCTTC,CASSVGQGLEQFF
13,.,TRBD1,TRBJ1-1,TRBV6-5,TGTGCCAGCACCCAGCCCGGGACAGCCGAAGCTTTCTTT,CASTQPGTAEAFF
13,.,TRBD1,TRBJ1-2,TRBV7-2,TGTGCCAGCAGCCCTCGGACAGGGAATGGCTACACCTTC,CASSPRTGNGYTF
15,.,.,TRBJ1-3,TRBV5-4,TGTGCCAGCAGCTTGGGATCGGGCTCTGGAAACACCATATATTTT,CASSLGSGSGNTIYF
14,.,TRBD2,TRBJ2-5,TRBV30,TGTGCCTGGAGTGAAGCTAGCGGGCAAGAGACCCAGTACTTC,CAWSEASGQETQYF
14,.,TRBD2,TRBJ2-7,TRBV5-4,TGTGCCAGCAGCTCCTCTAGCGGCTCCTACGAGCAGTACTTC,CASSSSSGSYEQYF
14,.,TRBD1,TRBJ2-7,TRBV10-3,TGTGCCATCACCAAACAGGGGTCCACCTACGAGCAGTACTTC,CAITKQGSTYEQYF
15,few,.,TRBJ1-2,TRBV5-1,TGCGCCAGCAGCCCGAACATAGACAGTCTTTATGGCTACACCTTC,CASSPNIDSLYGYTF
15,few,.,TRBJ1-3,TRBV6-1,TGTGCCAGCAGTCTGACAGTTGGGACTGGAAACACCATATATTTT,CASSLTVGTGNTIYF
15,.,.,TRBJ1-3,TRBV9,TGTGCCAGCAGCACCGGCGGGGGCTCTGGAAACACCATATATTTT,CASSTGGGSGNTIYF
15,medium-sized,.,TRBJ2-5,TRBV5-6,TGTGCCAGCAGCTGGGAGTTAGGCGGGTCAGAGACCCAGTACTTC,CASSWELGGSETQYF
15,.,TRBD2,TRBJ2-1,TRBV5-1,TGCGCCAGCAGCCAGACTAGCGGGAGGGCAGGTGGAGAGTTCTTC,CASSQTSGRAGGEFF
15,once,TRBD1,TRBJ2-2,TRBV4-3,TGCGCCAGCAGCCAGCGACAGGGGGTGTCCGGGGAGCTGTTTTTT,CASSQRQGVSGELFF
13,.,.,TRBJ2-1,TRBV7-3,TGTGCCAGCAGCACGACAGCGTACAATGAGCAGTTCTTC,CASSTTAYNEQFF
14,.,.,TRBJ1-2,TRBV29-1,TGCAGCGTTGGAGGGGCGGGAGCTAACTATGGCTACACCTTC,CSVGGAGANYGYTF
12,.,.,TRBJ1-1,TRBV6-5,TGTGCCAGCAGCATAGGAGTTGGTGAAGCTTTCTTT,CASSIGVGEAFF
17,.,TRBD2,TRBJ2-3,TRBV6-4,TGTGCCAGCAGTGAATTCGGACTAGCGGGGAGCACAGATACGCAGTATTTT,CASSEFGLAGSTDTQYF
15,once,.,TRBJ1-4,TRBV9,TGTGCCAGCAGCGTAACTCCGACGGCGGCTGAAAAACTGTTTTTT,CASSVTPTAAEKLFF